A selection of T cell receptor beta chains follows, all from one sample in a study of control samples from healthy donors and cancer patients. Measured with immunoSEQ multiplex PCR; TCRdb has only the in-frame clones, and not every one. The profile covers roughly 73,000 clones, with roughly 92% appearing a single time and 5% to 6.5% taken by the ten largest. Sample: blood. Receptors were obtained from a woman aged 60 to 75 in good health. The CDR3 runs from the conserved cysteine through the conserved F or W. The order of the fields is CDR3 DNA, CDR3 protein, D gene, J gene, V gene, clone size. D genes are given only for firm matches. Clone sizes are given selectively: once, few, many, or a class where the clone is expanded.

TGTGCCAGCAGTTCTTTTTACGAGCAGTACTTC	CASSSFYEQYF	NA	TRBJ2-7	TRBV28	NA
TGCGCCAGCAGCCCTGGGGGGGCTGGAAACACCATATATTTT	CASSPGGAGNTIYF	NA	TRBJ1-3	TRBV5-1	NA
TGTGCCAGCAGCTTAGGCCTAGCGGTTTACAATGAGCAGTTCTTC	CASSLGLAVYNEQFF	TRBD2	TRBJ2-1	TRBV7-2	NA
TGTGCCAGTAGTATAGTTCCGGGTCGGGCCGGGGAGCTGTTTTTT	CASSIVPGRAGELFF	NA	TRBJ2-2	TRBV19	NA
TGTGCCTGCCAGACAGGGTCTAGCACTGAAGCTTTCTTT	CACQTGSSTEAFF	TRBD1	TRBJ1-1	TRBV30	NA
TGTGCCTGGAGGACCGGGACCGGCTCCTACGAGCAGTACTTC	CAWRTGTGSYEQYF	NA	TRBJ2-7	TRBV30	NA
TGTGCCAGCAGTTCGGCGGGAGGGCCAGGAGATACGCAGTATTTT	CASSSAGGPGDTQYF	TRBD2	TRBJ2-3	TRBV28	NA
TGTGCCAGCAGCTGGTCCGGGACTAGCGGGACGAATGAGCAGTTCTTC	CASSWSGTSGTNEQFF	TRBD2	TRBJ2-1	TRBV7-9	NA
TGTGCCAGCAGCTTAGCGGCGACTAGTGGCAATGAGCAGTTCTTC	CASSLAATSGNEQFF	NA	TRBJ2-1	TRBV11-3	NA
TGTGCCATCAGTGAGTCGACTCGAGGGAATGGTCAGCCCCAGCATTTT	CAISESTRGNGQPQHF	NA	TRBJ1-5	TRBV10-3	NA
TGCGCCAGCAGCGACGAGCGCCAAGAGACCCAGTACTTC	CASSDERQETQYF	NA	TRBJ2-5	TRBV5-1	NA
TGCAGCGTCGTCCTGGGACTAGCGGCAGATACGCAGTATTTT	CSVVLGLAADTQYF	TRBD2	TRBJ2-3	TRBV29-1	NA
TGCGCCAGCAGCGAACATGCAGGGGGCGGAAACACCATATATTTT	CASSEHAGGGNTIYF	TRBD1	TRBJ1-3	TRBV5-1	NA
TGCAGTGCTAGTTGGAAAGCGGGAGTTGGAGATACGCAGTATTTT	CSASWKAGVGDTQYF	TRBD2	TRBJ2-3	TRBV20-1	NA
TGTGCCAGCAGTTTGGCGGACCCCGTCGGGCAGTACTTC	CASSLADPVGQYF	NA	TRBJ2-7	TRBV28	NA
TGTGCCAGCAGTCCCGGGACTCCAATTAACACCGGGGAGCTGTTTTTT	CASSPGTPINTGELFF	NA	TRBJ2-2	TRBV27	NA
TGCGCCAGCAGCTCCACCGGGACACCAAACACCGGGGAGCTGTTTTTT	CASSSTGTPNTGELFF	NA	TRBJ2-2	TRBV5-1	NA
TGCGCCAGCAGTCCGGGACTAGCGGGAGAAGAGACCCAGTACTTC	CASSPGLAGEETQYF	TRBD2	TRBJ2-5	TRBV5-1	NA
TGCGCCAGCAGCTCAGGACGGACCCAAGAGACCCAGTACTTC	CASSSGRTQETQYF	NA	TRBJ2-5	TRBV5-1	NA
TGTGCCAGCAGCCCGGGACTAGCGGGAGTTCTTGAGCAGTTCTTC	CASSPGLAGVLEQFF	TRBD2	TRBJ2-1	TRBV9	NA
TGTGCCAGCAGTGCGGGACAGGGGTTCACTGAAGCTTTCTTT	CASSAGQGFTEAFF	TRBD1	TRBJ1-1	TRBV28	NA
TGTGCCAGCAGCCCCTGGGGGGTTGCAACTAATGAAAAACTGTTTTTT	CASSPWGVATNEKLFF	NA	TRBJ1-4	TRBV7-9	NA
TGTGCCAGCAGCTTTTGGGGCACAGATACGCAGTATTTT	CASSFWGTDTQYF	NA	TRBJ2-3	TRBV5-4	NA
TGTGCCAGCAGCTCTTTGCGGGAGCAGTTCTTC	CASSSLREQFF	NA	TRBJ2-1	TRBV12-3/TRBV12-4	NA
TGTGCCATCAGTGCAGGGGGTAGGGACACTGAAGCTTTCTTT	CAISAGGRDTEAFF	TRBD1	TRBJ1-1	TRBV10-3	NA
TGTGCCAGCAACGAGAGCTCCTACGAGCAGTACTTC	CASNESSYEQYF	NA	TRBJ2-7	TRBV21-1	once
TGTGCCAGCAGCTTCGAGGGGATGAACACTGAAGCTTTCTTT	CASSFEGMNTEAFF	NA	TRBJ1-1	TRBV7-9	NA
TGTGCCTGGAGTCTACAGGGGGGTGAAAAACTGTTTTTT	CAWSLQGGEKLFF	TRBD1	TRBJ1-4	TRBV30	few
TGTGCCAGCAGTGATTACCTGGGACAGCGAAATTCACCCCTCCACTTT	CASSDYLGQRNSPLHF	TRBD1	TRBJ1-6	TRBV6-4	NA
TGTGCCAGCAGTTATTGGACAGGGAACAATGAGCAGTTCTTC	CASSYWTGNNEQFF	TRBD1	TRBJ2-1	TRBV27	NA
TGTGCCAGCAGCCTAAAAAGTATTGACCGCACCCTAGGGAACACTGAAGCTTTCTTT	CASSLKSIDRTLGNTEAFF	NA	TRBJ1-1	TRBV3-1/TRBV3-2	NA